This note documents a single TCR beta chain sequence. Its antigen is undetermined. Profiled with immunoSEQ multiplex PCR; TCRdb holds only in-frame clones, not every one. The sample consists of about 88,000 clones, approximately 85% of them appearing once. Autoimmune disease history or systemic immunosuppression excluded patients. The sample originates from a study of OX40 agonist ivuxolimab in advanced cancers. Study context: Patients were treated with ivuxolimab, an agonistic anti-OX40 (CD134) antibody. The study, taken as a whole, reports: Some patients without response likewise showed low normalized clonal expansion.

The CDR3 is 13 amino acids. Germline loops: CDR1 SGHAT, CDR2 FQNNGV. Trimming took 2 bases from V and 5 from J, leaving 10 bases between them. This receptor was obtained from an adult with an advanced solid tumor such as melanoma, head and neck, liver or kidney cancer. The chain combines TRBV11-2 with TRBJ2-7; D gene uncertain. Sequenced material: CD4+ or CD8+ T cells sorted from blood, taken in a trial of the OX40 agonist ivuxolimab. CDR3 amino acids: CASSLSQEDEQYF. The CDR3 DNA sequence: TGTGCCAGCAGCTTATCGCAAGAGGACGAGCAGTACTTC.